These 18 T cell receptor beta chains share one sample of origin, sequenced in a study of post-analysis software for immune sequencing data. Study-level results: Four to six TRBV segments were more frequent in patients than controls; TRBV5-6, TRBV5-1 and TRBV20-1 belonged to this group.

Their antigens are not known. Presence of unique molecular identifiers characterized the TCR beta cDNA libraries. Using its own MiXCR run on the PCR reads, TCRdb lists one record per CDR3 protein. Of 550,000 to 700,000 distinct CDR3 sequences in the sample, about 44% were seen once. The sequenced sample consisted of blood. All receptors come from a girl aged 10 to 17 with multiple sclerosis.

V and J are TRBV12-3 or TRBV12-4 and TRBJ1-2; no clear D gene. The ends were cut back, 5 bases at V and 4 bases at J, with 14 bases in the middle. The CDR3 contains 14 residues. CDR3 nucleotides: TGTGCCAGCAGTATTCGTAGGTTTGGCTATGGCTACACCTTC. This codes for CASSIRRFGYGYTF.

For the CDR3, the DNA is TGCAGCGGCGCCGGGGACAGGGGAATCTACGAGCAGTACTTC. Amino acids: CSGAGDRGIYEQYF. This chain connects TRBV29-1 to TRBJ2-7; TRBD1 matches at 10 bases. V shed 7 bases, J shed 3 bases, and the junction held 9 bases outside the gene matches. Germline assignment: CDR1 SQVTM and CDR2 ANQGSEA. The CDR3 has 14 residues.

This clonotype has more than one count but fewer than ten. The rearrangement links TRBV4-1 to TRBJ2-5, with a tentative D call TRBD2 (5 bases). CDR1 is MGHRA and CDR2 is YSYEKL in the germline V gene. The CDR3 sequence is 15 residues long. V was clipped by 0 bases and J by 5 bases, with 13 bases between them. The DNA of the CDR3 is TGCGCCAGCAGCCAAGATCGCCGGGGATCGGAGACCCAGTACTTC. This codes for CASSQDRRGSETQYF.

The rearrangement uses TRBV9 and TRBJ1-2; tentatively, D is TRBD1 (5 bases). Germline assignment: CDR1 SGDLS and CDR2 YYNGEE. This CDR3 comprises 14 residues. Between the trimmed V and J ends, which lost 0 bases and 4 bases, there was a span of 10 bases. In DNA form, the CDR3 reads TGTGCCAGCAGCGTAGCTCAGGGCGCCTATGGCTACACCTTC. This codes for CASSVAQGAYGYTF.

The chain combines TRBV5-5 with TRBJ2-1; D perhaps matches TRBD2 (6 bases). Germline-derived CDR1 and CDR2 are SGHKS and YYEKEE (reference sequence). The CDR3 sequence is 15 residues long. The V end was cut by 3 bases, the J end by 10 bases, with 20 bases between. The chain's CDR3 is CASSSRRQGGSEQFF. In DNA form, the CDR3 reads TGTGCCAGCAGCTCCCGGCGCCAGGGAGGATCGGAGCAGTTCTTC.

The chain is built from TRBV5-1 and TRBJ2-5; D may be TRBD1 (5 bases). V was shortened by 3 bases and J by 5 bases, with 14 bases between the two germline ends. CDR1 is SGHRS, CDR2 YFSETQ, per germline. The CDR3 spans 14 residues. The DNA for the CDR3 is TGCGCCAGCAGCTCCAGGGTCGGTTCGGAGACCCAGTACTTC. Amino acid sequence: CASSSRVGSETQYF.

The rearrangement links TRBV6-1 to TRBJ2-7; D is perhaps TRBD1 (6 bases). The CDR3 sequence is 13 residues long. Trimming removed 6 bases from V and 1 base from J, with 10 bases in between. The germline gives CDR1 MNHNS, CDR2 SASEGT. CDR3 sequence: CASRRRGSYEQYF. CDR3 sequence (DNA): TGTGCCAGCAGGCGAAGGGGGTCCTACGAGCAGTACTTC.

J is TRBJ1-4 and V is TRBV12-3 or TRBV12-4; maybe TRBD1 (5 bases). This CDR3 spans 13 amino acids. The V end was cut by 6 bases, the J end by 8 bases, with 13 bases between. CDR3 amino acids: CASSPPGGEKLFF. CDR3 bases: TGTGCCAGCAGCCCCCCCGGGGGGGAAAAACTGTTTTTT.

The J gene is TRBJ2-1, the V gene TRBV28; 9 positions match TRBD1. Per the germline V gene, CDR1 is MDHEN and CDR2 is SYDVKM. The J segment lost 5 bases and the V segment lost 5 bases, leaving 7 bases of the junction unmatched. CDR3 length equals 15 residues. The CDR3 DNA follows: TGTGCCAGCAGTCTACGGACAGGGGCCCACAATGAGCAGTTCTTC. Residues: CASSLRTGAHNEQFF.

The chain recombines TRBV7-2 with TRBJ1-2; 7 bases agree with TRBD1. V shed 4 bases, J shed 1 base, and the junction held 3 bases outside the gene matches. The germline V gene encodes CDR1 SGHTA and CDR2 FQGNSA. The CDR3 has 14 residues. In DNA, the CDR3 is TGTGCCAGCAGCTCCGGGACAGATAACTATGGCTACACCTTC. Translating it yields CASSSGTDNYGYTF.

In the case of this clonotype: A read error is possible here, since a much larger clone lies one base away. The V call is TRBV20-1, the J call TRBJ2-7, with TRBD1 matching 8 bases. Germline loops: CDR1 DFQATT, CDR2 SNEGSKA (reference sequence). CDR3 length: 14 residues. CDR3 loop: CSARDRTGSYVQYF. CDR3 coding DNA: TGCAGTGCTAGAGACAGGACAGGGTCCTACGTGCAGTACTTC.

This clonotype has only a few counts. The genes are TRBV7-9 and TRBJ2-7; the D gene is possibly TRBD1 (5 bases). The CDR3 is made up of 15 amino acids. V gave up 2 bases and J gave up 2 bases, with 13 bases separating them. CDR1 is SEHNR, CDR2 FQNEAQ, per germline (reference sequence). Written as DNA, the CDR3 is TGTGCCAGCAGCTTACGTGGGGCTAACCCCTACGAGCAGTACTTC. This sequence encodes CASSLRGANPYEQYF.

The V and J genes are TRBV5-1 and TRBJ2-3; D gene unclear. The germline V gene has CDR1 SGHRS and CDR2 YFSETQ. V lost 4 bases and J lost 0, with 9 bases in between. CDR3 length: 14 amino acids. The CDR3, as DNA: TGCGCCAGCAGCGAGTTTCAGAGCACAGATACGCAGTATTTT. Translated, it gives CASSEFQSTDTQYF.

The rearrangement uses TRBV6-1 and TRBJ2-1; no clear D gene. Trimming removed 1 base from V and 6 bases from J, with 13 bases in between. Germline V gene data show CDR1 as MNHNS and CDR2 as SASEGT. This CDR3 region has 15 residues. The CDR3 DNA is TGTGCCAGCAGTGAAGGGGTCGTAGAGACCAATGAGCAGTTCTTC. Amino acids: CASSEGVVETNEQFF.

This rearrangement joins TRBV20-1 to TRBJ2-7; TRBD2 is a possible D gene (6 bases). Trimming shortened V by 0 bases and J by 5 bases, and 11 bases separated the two germline ends. The CDR3 is made up of 13 amino acids. Germline lookup yields CDR1 DFQATT and CDR2 SNEGSKA (reference sequence). The chain's CDR3 is CSARDPAGDEQYF. CDR3 sequence (DNA): TGCAGTGCTAGAGATCCAGCGGGTGACGAGCAGTACTTC.

V gene TRBV5-1 combines with J gene TRBJ1-2, with no clear D. V was shortened by 4 bases and J by 2 bases, with 15 bases between the two germline ends. From germline, CDR1 is SGHRS and CDR2 YFSETQ. The CDR3 length is 15 residues. CDR3 in amino acids: CASSPGRVSNYGYTF. The CDR3 DNA is TGCGCCAGCAGCCCGGGAAGGGTGTCCAACTATGGCTACACCTTC.

CDR3: CASSLQGLAIDTQYF. CDR3 bases: TGTGCCAGCAGCCTACAGGGGCTAGCGATAGATACGCAGTATTTT. This chain links TRBV6-2 or TRBV6-3 with TRBJ2-3; tentatively, D is TRBD1 (7 bases). Germline V gives CDR1 MNHEY, CDR2 SVGEGT. CDR3 size: 15 residues. The V end lost 6 bases, the J end lost 5 bases, and 18 bases lay between the germline ends.

The chain combines TRBV5-1 with TRBJ2-5, with D possibly being TRBD2 (5 bases). V was clipped by 5 bases and J by 0 bases, with 23 bases between them. This CDR3 is built from 18 residues. Germline-derived CDR1 and CDR2 are SGHRS and YFSETQ. CDR3 nucleotide sequence: TGCGCCAGCAGGTTGCATAATCTGGACTCCTGGTACCAAGAGACCCAGTACTTC. Amino acid sequence: CASRLHNLDSWYQETQYF.